A single sample gave rise to the 17 T cell receptor beta chains below, sequenced in a study of T-cell memory formation after mild COVID-19. From the 5' RACE reads, TCRdb called clonotypes with MiXCR, one entry per CDR3 protein. Counted here are 550,000 to 600,000 distinct CDR3 sequences, less than 25% occurring once; the ten biggest clones make up roughly 9.1%. What was sequenced was PBMCs or a T cell subset sorted from them (not recorded which). These receptors all stem from an adult woman who had mild COVID-19 (a few samples of this study predate the infection). Cell type and time point are not known.

Here the CDR3 reads CASSQVPGRYTGELFF. The CDR3 DNA is TGCGCCAGCAGCCAAGTGCCAGGGAGGTACACCGGGGAGCTGTTTTTT. V is TRBV4-1 and J is TRBJ2-2; TRBD2 might be the D (6 bases). The V end lost 1 base, the J end lost 3 bases, and 12 bases lay between the germline ends. The germline V gene encodes CDR1 MGHRA and CDR2 YSYEKL. The CDR3 runs to 16 residues.

This clonotype was seen many times. The J gene is TRBJ2-1, the V gene TRBV7-2, with unresolved D. This CDR3 region has 14 residues. The V and J ends lost 5 bases and 5 bases respectively, with 13 bases between them. Germline lookup yields CDR1 SGHTA and CDR2 FQGNSA. DNA of the CDR3: TGTGCCAGCAGCCGCCCGGGTGGAAACAATGAGCAGTTCTTC. Protein: CASSRPGGNNEQFF.

This clonotype was seen a few times. The V gene is TRBV4-2, the J gene TRBJ1-2; 9 bases match TRBD1. The trim removed 3 bases at V and 8 bases at J, leaving 7 bases unmatched. This CDR3 region has 14 residues. Germline-derived CDR1 and CDR2 are LGHNA and YNFKEQ. This CDR3 reads CASSHNTGGGGYTF. CDR3 sequence (DNA): TGTGCCAGCAGCCATAATACAGGGGGCGGGGGCTACACCTTC.

V is TRBV4-1 and J is TRBJ2-3; TRBD2 aligns across 16 bases. The junction had 3 bases not matched to a gene; V was cut back by 1 base and J by 2 bases. CDR1 and CDR2 from the germline V gene are MGHRA and YSYEKL. This CDR3 spans 18 amino acids. The CDR3 region is CASSQAGTSGGATDTQYF. In DNA form, the CDR3 reads TGCGCCAGCAGCCAAGCCGGGACTAGCGGGGGGGCCACAGATACGCAGTATTTT.

The J gene is TRBJ2-3, the V gene TRBV7-8; weak D call: TRBD1 (7 bases). The germline CDR1 and CDR2 sequences are SGHVS and FQNEAQ. V shed 4 bases and J shed 0 bases, with 17 bases lying between them. The CDR3 has 17 amino acids. Here the CDR3 reads CASSSPGGTVSTDTQYF. The CDR3 DNA is TGTGCCAGCAGCTCCCCAGGGGGGACGGTTAGCACAGATACGCAGTATTTT.

This clonotype was seen a handful of times. The chain employs TRBV3-1 and TRBJ2-7; the D gene is possibly TRBD1 (6 bases). Germline V gene lookup returns CDR1 LGHDT and CDR2 YNNKEL (reference sequence). This CDR3 region has 15 residues. V lost 0 bases and J lost 5, with 14 bases in between. The CDR3 DNA follows: TGTGCCAGCAGCCAAGATCCCGGACAGCCCAACGAGCAGTACTTC. Residues: CASSQDPGQPNEQYF.

This rearrangement joins TRBV27 to TRBJ2-3; no reliable D call. CDR1 and CDR2 from the germline V gene are MNHEY and SMNVEV (reference sequence). This CDR3 has 14 amino acids. Trimming pared 2 bases from V and 2 bases from J, leaving 8 bases between. This chain's CDR3 is CASSLGPPTDTQYF. The CDR3 DNA is TGTGCCAGCAGTTTAGGGCCACCCACAGATACGCAGTATTTT.

The chain couples TRBV7-2 to TRBJ2-5; TRBD2 agrees at 8 bases. The CDR3 has 14 residues. The germline CDR1 and CDR2 sequences are SGHTA and FQGNSA. J was trimmed by 6 bases and V by 1 base; bases with no gene match: 4. The DNA for the CDR3 is TGTGCCAGCAGCTTAGATACGGGGGGGAAGACCCAGTACTTC. Amino acids: CASSLDTGGKTQYF.

In DNA form, the CDR3 reads TGTGCCAGCAGCCAAGGGCGTCTAGCGAACACCGGGGAGCTGTTTTTT. This codes for CASSQGRLANTGELFF. The chain employs TRBV4-2 and TRBJ2-2; D remains unclear. Germline CDR1 is LGHNA and CDR2 is YNFKEQ. Trimming cost V 1 base and J 0 bases, with 9 bases left between them. The CDR3 is 16 residues long.

This clonotype was found a few times. The chain recombines TRBV9 with TRBJ2-7; TRBD2 matches at 14 bases. With V trimmed by 3 bases and J by 1 base, 6 bases remained unmatched. Germline loops: CDR1 SGDLS, CDR2 YYNGEE. The length of the CDR3 is 17 residues. The chain's CDR3 is CASSAGTSGSRSYEQYF. CDR3 bases: TGTGCCAGCAGCGCCGGGACTAGCGGGAGTCGGTCCTACGAGCAGTACTTC.

This sequence joins TRBV7-6 and TRBJ1-3; D unclear. Germline V gene data show CDR1 as SGHVS and CDR2 as FNYEAQ. V was shortened by 4 bases and J by 0 bases, with 4 bases between the two germline ends. The CDR3 covers 13 residues. For the CDR3, the DNA is TGTGCCAGCAGCTCACGCTCTGGAAACACCATATATTTT. Translating gives CASSSRSGNTIYF. Looking up the rest from reference TRBV7-6 and TRBJ1-3 gives the full variable domain: GAGVSQSPRYKVTKRGQDVALRCDPISGHVSLYWYRQALGQGPEFLTYFNYEAQQDKSGLPNDRFSAERPEGSISTLTIQRTEQRDSAMYRCASSSRSGNTIYFGEGSWLTVV.

This clonotype was counted a few times. As DNA, the CDR3 is TGCGCCAGCAGCGTTACTAGCGGGGGTCGGGAGACCCAGTACTTC. As protein: CASSVTSGGRETQYF. This rearrangement joins TRBV5-1 to TRBJ2-5; 11 nucleotides line up with TRBD2. V lost 4 bases, J lost 5 bases, and 7 bases stayed unmatched. This CDR3 spans 15 amino acids. Germline assignment: CDR1 SGHRS and CDR2 YFSETQ.

This clonotype was recorded at least ten times. The chain links TRBV11-2 to TRBJ2-3; TRBD1 aligns across 9 bases. The CDR3 consists of 15 residues. CDR1 SGHAT and CDR2 FQNNGV come from the germline V gene. Unmatched junction bases numbered 2, after V lost 4 bases and J lost 0 bases. The CDR3 here is CASSWGTGSTDTQYF. CDR3 nucleotides: TGTGCCAGCAGCTGGGGGACAGGGAGCACAGATACGCAGTATTTT.

This rearrangement joins TRBV7-9 to TRBJ2-1, with TRBD2 as a possible D gene (5 bases). CDR1 is SEHNR and CDR2 is FQNEAQ in the germline V gene (reference sequence). The CDR3 runs 14 residues. Trimming removed 1 base at V and 9 bases at J, with 13 bases between. CDR3 DNA: TGTGCCAGCAGCTTAGAAAGGCTAGCCGGTGAGCAGTTCTTC. It is translated as CASSLERLAGEQFF.

The sample holds one count of this clonotype. The chain uses TRBV7-2 and TRBJ2-5; no firm D call. V was trimmed by 5 bases and J by 10 bases, leaving 23 bases between them. CDR3 size: 15 residues. Germline-derived CDR1 and CDR2 are SGHTA and FQGNSA. The CDR3 region has the DNA TGTGCCAGCAGCCCCCGACCCCCCTCGGTTGGTGACCAGTACTTC. This sequence encodes CASSPRPPSVGDQYF.

This clonotype was counted a few times. The V gene is TRBV5-1, the J gene TRBJ2-7, with D unresolved. Germline lookup yields CDR1 SGHRS and CDR2 YFSETQ. Trimming removed 4 bases from V and 2 bases from J, with 13 bases in between. This CDR3 spans 14 amino acids. Written as DNA, the CDR3 is TGCGCCAGCAGCGCCATCAGGACGGCCTACGAGCAGTACTTC. The encoded protein is CASSAIRTAYEQYF.

This clonotype turned up a few times. The chain couples TRBV28 to TRBJ2-7; 8 bases agree with TRBD1. Germline values: CDR1 MDHEN, CDR2 SYDVKM. The CDR3 loop spans 14 amino acids. V dropped 3 bases and J dropped 1; count of bases not matched to a gene: 2. CDR3 amino acids: CASSLGDRSYEQYF. DNA of the CDR3: TGTGCCAGCAGTTTGGGGGACAGGTCCTACGAGCAGTACTTC.